This TCR beta chain was recovered during a study of T cell repertoires in cytomegalovirus infection. At the level of the study: Both recently identified HLA-C-restricted and well-studied HLA-B-restricted CMV epitopes were used in the study.

This CDR3 comprises 13 residues. In germline, CDR1 is SGHTA, CDR2 FQGTGA. The V end lost 3 bases, the J end lost 1 base, and 7 bases lay between the germline ends. As concerns this clonotype: The antigen is unknown.

TCRdb analysed the reads with MiXCR anew, one entry per CDR3 protein. The sample yields 250,000 to 400,000 distinct CDR3 sequences, roughly 25% seen once. The chain recombines TRBV7-3 with TRBJ2-7; D call uncertain. This sample comprised cultured PBMCs, obtained from culture after CMV antigen stimulation. The receptor comes from a human donor in good health (CMV status not recorded). Some clones in this sample may be carry-over from other donors' samples. This chain's CDR3 is CASSFTRSYEQYF. In DNA, the CDR3 is TGTGCCAGCAGCTTTACCCGGTCCTACGAGCAGTACTTC.